This T cell receptor (beta chain) was profiled in a study of T cells in severe cutaneous drug reactions. About the research overall: Recruitment ran 2011 to 2018 in Taiwan, Thailand and a European registry. Whole-study results and caveats: Blister cells averaged around 30% and PBMC about 5% TRBV12-4 in carbamazepine-induced Stevens-Johnson syndrome or toxic epidermal necrolysis patients. All seven CBZ-SJS/TEN blister samples shared a public TCRbeta CDR3 at mean approximately 14%.

The patients sequenced had a carbamazepine-induced Stevens-Johnson syndrome or toxic epidermal necrolysis reaction. Germline V gene data show CDR1 as DFQATT and CDR2 as SNEGSKA (reference sequence). The CDR3 is made up of 13 amino acids. Points on this clonotype: Its antigen is not identified.

TCR subtype-specific primers in iRepertoire multiplex PCR prepared libraries for bulk and single-cell sequencing. TCRdb reanalyzed the multiplex PCR reads, giving one entry per CDR3 protein sequence and no DNA. The sample data list 6,000 or so distinct CDR3 sequences. The V and J genes are TRBV20-1 and TRBJ2-1; TCRdb calls TRBD2, which cannot be checked without DNA. The sample consisted of cells from a skin blister. This TCR derives from a human donor with toxic epidermal necrolysis, a severe cutaneous drug reaction. The CDR3 here is CSASTGGHNEQFF.